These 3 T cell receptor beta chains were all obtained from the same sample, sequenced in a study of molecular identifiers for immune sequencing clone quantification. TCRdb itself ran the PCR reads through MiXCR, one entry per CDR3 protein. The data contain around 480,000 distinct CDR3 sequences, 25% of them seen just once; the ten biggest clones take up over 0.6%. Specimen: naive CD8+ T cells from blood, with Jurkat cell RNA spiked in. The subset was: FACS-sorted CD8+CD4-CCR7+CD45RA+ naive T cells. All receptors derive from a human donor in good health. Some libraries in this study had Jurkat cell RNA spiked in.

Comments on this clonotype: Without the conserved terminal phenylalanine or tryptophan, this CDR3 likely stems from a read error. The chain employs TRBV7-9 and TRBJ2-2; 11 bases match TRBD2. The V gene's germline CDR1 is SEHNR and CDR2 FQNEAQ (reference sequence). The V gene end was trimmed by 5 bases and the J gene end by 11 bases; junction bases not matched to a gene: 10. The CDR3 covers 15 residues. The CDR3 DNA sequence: TGTGCCAGCAGCCAGCCTAGCGGGGGGCTTCCTGAGCTGTTTTTA. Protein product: CASSQPSGGLPELFL.

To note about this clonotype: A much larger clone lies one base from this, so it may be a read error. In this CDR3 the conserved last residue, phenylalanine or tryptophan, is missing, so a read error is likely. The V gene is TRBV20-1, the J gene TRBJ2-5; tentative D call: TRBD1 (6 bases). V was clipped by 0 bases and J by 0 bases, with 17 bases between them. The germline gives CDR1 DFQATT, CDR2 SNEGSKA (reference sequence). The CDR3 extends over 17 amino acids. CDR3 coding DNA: TGCAGTGCTAGAGATCTGAGGGGGAGATTGTACCAAGAGACCCAGTACTCC. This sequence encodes CSARDLRGRLYQETQYS.

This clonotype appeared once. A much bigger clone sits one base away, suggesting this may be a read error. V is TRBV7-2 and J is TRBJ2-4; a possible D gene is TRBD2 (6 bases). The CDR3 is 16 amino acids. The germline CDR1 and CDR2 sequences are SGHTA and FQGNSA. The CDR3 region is CASSPPGGLAKNIQHF. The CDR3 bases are TGTGCCAGCAGCCCTCCCGGGGGTCTAGCCAAAAACATTCAGCACTTC.